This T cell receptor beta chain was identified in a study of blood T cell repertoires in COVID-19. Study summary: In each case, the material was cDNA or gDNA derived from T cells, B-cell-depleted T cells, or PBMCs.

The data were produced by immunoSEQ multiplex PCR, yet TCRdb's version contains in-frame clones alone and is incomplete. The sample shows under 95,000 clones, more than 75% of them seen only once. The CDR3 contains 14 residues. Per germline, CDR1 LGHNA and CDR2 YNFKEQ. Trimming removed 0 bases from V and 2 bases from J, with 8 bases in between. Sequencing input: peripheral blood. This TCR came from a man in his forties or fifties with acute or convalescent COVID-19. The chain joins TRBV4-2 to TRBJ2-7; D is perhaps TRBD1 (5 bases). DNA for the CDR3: TGTGCCAGCAGCCAAGACCCAGGGCCCTACGAGCAGTACTTC. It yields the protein CASSQDPGPYEQYF.